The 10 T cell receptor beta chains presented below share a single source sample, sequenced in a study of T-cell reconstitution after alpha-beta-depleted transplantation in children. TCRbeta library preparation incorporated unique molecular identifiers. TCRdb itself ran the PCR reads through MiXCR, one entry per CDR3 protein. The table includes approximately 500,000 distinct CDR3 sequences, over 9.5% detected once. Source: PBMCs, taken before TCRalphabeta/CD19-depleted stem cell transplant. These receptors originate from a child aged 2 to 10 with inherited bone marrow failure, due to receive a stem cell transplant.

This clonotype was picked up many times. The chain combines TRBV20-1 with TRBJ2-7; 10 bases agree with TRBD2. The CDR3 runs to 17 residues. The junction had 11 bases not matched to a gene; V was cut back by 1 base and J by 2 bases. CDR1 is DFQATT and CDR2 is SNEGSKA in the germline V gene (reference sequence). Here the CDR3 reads CSARGGPTSGIAYEQYF. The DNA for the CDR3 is TGCAGTGCTAGAGGGGGCCCCACTAGCGGGATAGCCTACGAGCAGTACTTC.

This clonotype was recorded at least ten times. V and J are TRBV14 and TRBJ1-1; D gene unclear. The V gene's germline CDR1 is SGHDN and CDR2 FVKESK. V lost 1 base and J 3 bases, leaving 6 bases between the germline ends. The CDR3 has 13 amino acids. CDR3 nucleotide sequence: TGTGCCAGCAGCCAAGGATTGTACACTGAAGCTTTCTTT. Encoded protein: CASSQGLYTEAFF.

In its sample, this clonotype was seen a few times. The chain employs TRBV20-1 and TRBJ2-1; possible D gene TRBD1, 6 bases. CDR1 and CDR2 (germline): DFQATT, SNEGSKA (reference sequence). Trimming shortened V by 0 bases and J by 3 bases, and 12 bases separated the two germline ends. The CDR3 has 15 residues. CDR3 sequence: CSAREAGTHYNEQFF. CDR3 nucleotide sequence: TGCAGTGCTAGAGAAGCCGGGACACACTACAATGAGCAGTTCTTC.

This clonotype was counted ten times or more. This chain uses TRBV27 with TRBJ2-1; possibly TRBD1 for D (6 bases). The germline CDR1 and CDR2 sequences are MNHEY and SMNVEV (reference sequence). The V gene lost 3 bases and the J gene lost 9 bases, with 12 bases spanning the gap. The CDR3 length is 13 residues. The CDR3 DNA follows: TGTGCCAGCAGTTTTCGAGAAGGGGGTGAGCAGTTCTTC. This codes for CASSFREGGEQFF.

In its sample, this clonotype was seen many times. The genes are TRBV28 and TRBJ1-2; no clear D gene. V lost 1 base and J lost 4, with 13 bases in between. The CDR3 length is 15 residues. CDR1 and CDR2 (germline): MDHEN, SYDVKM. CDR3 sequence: CASSLYGVQRYGYTF. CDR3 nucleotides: TGTGCCAGCAGTTTATATGGAGTCCAGCGCTATGGCTACACCTTC.

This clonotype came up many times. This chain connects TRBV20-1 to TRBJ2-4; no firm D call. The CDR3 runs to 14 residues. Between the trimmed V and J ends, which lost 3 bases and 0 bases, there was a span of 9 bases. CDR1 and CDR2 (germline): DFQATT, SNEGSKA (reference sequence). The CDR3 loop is CSASDPGAKNIQYF. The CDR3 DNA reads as TGCAGTGCTAGTGACCCGGGAGCCAAAAACATTCAGTACTTC.

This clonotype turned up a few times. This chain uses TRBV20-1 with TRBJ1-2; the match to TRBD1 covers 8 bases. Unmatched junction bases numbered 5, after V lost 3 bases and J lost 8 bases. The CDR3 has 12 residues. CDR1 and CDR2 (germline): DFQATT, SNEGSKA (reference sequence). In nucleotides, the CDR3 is TGCAGTGCTAGTACTCAGGGGGCAGGCTACACCTTC. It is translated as CSASTQGAGYTF.

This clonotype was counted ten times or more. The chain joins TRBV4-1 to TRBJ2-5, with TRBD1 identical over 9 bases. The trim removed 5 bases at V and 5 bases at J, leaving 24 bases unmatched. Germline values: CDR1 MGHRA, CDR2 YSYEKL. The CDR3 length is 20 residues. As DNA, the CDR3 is TGCGCCAGCAGCTCCCTTTTAGAGGGGGGAAGCGGACAGGGGCGTGAGACCCAGTACTTC. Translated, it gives CASSSLLEGGSGQGRETQYF.

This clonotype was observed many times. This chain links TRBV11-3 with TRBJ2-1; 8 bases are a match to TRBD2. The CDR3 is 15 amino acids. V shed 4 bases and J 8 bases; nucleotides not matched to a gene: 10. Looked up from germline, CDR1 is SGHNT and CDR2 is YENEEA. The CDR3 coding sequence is TGTGCCAGCAGCTCACGGGGAGTAGCGGGGTATGAGCAGTTCTTC. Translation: CASSSRGVAGYEQFF.

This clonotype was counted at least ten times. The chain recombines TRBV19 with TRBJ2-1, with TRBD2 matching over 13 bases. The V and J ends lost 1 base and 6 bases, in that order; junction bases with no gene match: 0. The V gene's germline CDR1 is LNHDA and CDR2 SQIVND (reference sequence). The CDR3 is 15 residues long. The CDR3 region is CASSIGTSGSNEQFF. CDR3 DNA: TGTGCCAGTAGTATAGGGACTAGCGGGAGCAATGAGCAGTTCTTC.